Listed below are T cell receptor beta chains from one sample, sequenced in a study of blood T cells in healthy people across ages. MiXCR was run by TCRdb on the 5' RACE reads, yielding one entry per CDR3 protein. The table records hundreds of thousands of distinct CDR3 sequences, 45% to 70% of them present only once. Sequencing was performed on blood. The receptors derive from a middle-aged man in good health. Both conserved end residues are part of each CDR3. Each record gives: V gene, J gene, clone size, D gene, CDR3 DNA, CDR3 protein. D genes are given only for firm matches. Clone size, where shown, is once, few, many, or a class for clones that have expanded.

>TRBV5-6|TRBJ2-1|.|TRBD1
TGTGCCAGCAGTGGTGGGACAGGCTACTACAATGAGCAGTTCTTC
CASSGGTGYYNEQFF
>TRBV7-2|TRBJ2-1|.|.
TGTGCCAGCAGCTTGTACAGGGTTAAGGGCAATGAGCAGTTCTTC
CASSLYRVKGNEQFF
>TRBV3-1|TRBJ2-1|many|TRBD2
TGTGCCAGCAGCCAAGTCCCGGGACTAGCGGGAGGGAATGAGCAGTTCTTC
CASSQVPGLAGGNEQFF
>TRBV2|TRBJ1-1|few|.
TGTGCCAGCAGTGAAAGCAGTGTGGGTGGGGGCATAGCTTTCTTT
CASSESSVGGGIAFF
>TRBV4-1|TRBJ2-7|.|TRBD2
TGCGCCAGCAGCCAAGAGACCGGGACTAGCGGGATTTACGAGCAGTACTTC
CASSQETGTSGIYEQYF
>TRBV7-6|TRBJ2-2|.|TRBD2
TGTGCCAGCAGCTCCCCGCCCTTAGCGGGAGCGAACACCGGGGAGCTGTTTTTT
CASSSPPLAGANTGELFF
>TRBV24-1|TRBJ2-5|.|.
TGTGCCACCAGTGATCCCGCAGCGGCCCCCCAAGAGACCCAGTACTTC
CATSDPAAAPQETQYF
>TRBV20-1|TRBJ2-3|few|.
TGCAGTGCTAGAGTTGGAGGGGTCACAGATACGCAGTATTTT
CSARVGGVTDTQYF
>TRBV6-5|TRBJ1-4|.|.
TGTGCCAGCGGACGGGACCGAAATGAAAAACTGTTTTTT
CASGRDRNEKLFF
>TRBV28|TRBJ2-5|few|TRBD2
TGTGCCAGCAGTTTATGGCGACTAGCCGGCGGGACCCAGTACTTC
CASSLWRLAGGTQYF
>TRBV11-2|TRBJ2-5|.|TRBD1
TGTGCCAGCAATCAACCGAGGGGGCGTGTAAAGGAGACCCAGTACTTC
CASNQPRGRVKETQYF
>TRBV6-4|TRBJ2-2|.|.
TGTGCCAGCAGTGCTTTAGAAACCGGGGAGCTGTTTTTT
CASSALETGELFF
>TRBV28|TRBJ2-3|.|.
TGTGCCAGCAGCTTACTAGGGAATAGGCCGGCCACTACGCAGTATTTT
CASSLLGNRPATTQYF
>TRBV7-2|TRBJ1-4|.|.
TGTGCCAGCAGCTTAAACGGGGGCAGGGAAAAACTGTTTTTT
CASSLNGGREKLFF
>TRBV4-2|TRBJ1-2|.|.
TGTGCCAGCAACCAACCTTCGGCCGAGGGGGTTGGCTATGGCTACACCTTC
CASNQPSAEGVGYGYTF
>TRBV11-3|TRBJ1-2|.|TRBD1
TGTGCCAGCAGCTCCCGTGAGAACAGGGGATCCTATGGCTACACCTTC
CASSSRENRGSYGYTF
>TRBV3-1|TRBJ2-7|few|TRBD2
TGTGCCAGCAGACACTTCGGAGCCAGCGGGGATGCCTACGAGCAGTACTTC
CASRHFGASGDAYEQYF
>TRBV7-2|TRBJ2-5|.|TRBD1
TGTGCCAGCAGCTCTCACAGGGGGTCAAACCAAGAGACCCAGTACTTC
CASSSHRGSNQETQYF
>TRBV29-1|TRBJ2-7|few|.
TGCAGCGTTGTTGCGTGGGGCTACTCCTACGAGCAGTACTTC
CSVVAWGYSYEQYF
>TRBV2|TRBJ2-3|.|TRBD2
TGTGCCAGCAGTTACCGGACTAGCGGGAGCACAGATACGCAGTATTTT
CASSYRTSGSTDTQYF
>TRBV28|TRBJ2-7|few|.
TGTGCCAGCGGGACGACTCCGAAGTACTTC
CASGTTPKYF
>TRBV12-3/TRBV12-4|TRBJ1-2|once|.
TGTGCCAGCACTTGGGGCGGGGCTGGCTATGGCTACACCTTC
CASTWGGAGYGYTF
>TRBV28|TRBJ1-2|.|.
TGTGCCAGCAGCCCCCCCCTCGGGGCGGGTACTAACTATGGCTACACCTTC
CASSPPLGAGTNYGYTF
>TRBV15|TRBJ1-5|.|TRBD1
TGTGCCACCAGCAGAGATTTATCAGGGGGCCTTCTTTGGCCCCAGCATTTT
CATSRDLSGGLLWPQHF
>TRBV29-1|TRBJ2-3|.|TRBD1
TGCAGCGTCGGGGACAGGGAGCGCACAGATACGCAGTATTTT
CSVGDRERTDTQYF
>TRBV7-2|TRBJ1-2|.|.
TGTGCCAGCAGCTTAGAGGGTGGTGACTACTATGGCTACACCTTC
CASSLEGGDYYGYTF
>TRBV21-1|TRBJ2-1|.|.
TGTGCCAGCAGCACCATGGGACTAGCGTGTGAGCAGTTCTTC
CASSTMGLACEQFF